The present entry profiles one T cell receptor beta chain with its context. This entry belongs to a study of shared clonotypes between healthy human individuals. Overall study: Donor composition was a couple of women and a few men, aged 18 to 49.

The authors split each subset's genomic DNA evenly across several immunoSEQ plates. Source study methods: ImmunoSEQ output held junction-only sequences without quality scores, so filtering differed. The repertoire was sequenced with immunoSEQ multiplex PCR; TCRdb's copy has only in-frame clones and lacks some. Clone size and V and J calls were adopted from that table, with D and trimming inferred from the DNA. This table has approximately 2,300,000 clones, around 92% appearing once. Germline-derived CDR1 and CDR2 are LNHDA and SQIVND (reference sequence). Trimming removed 4 bases from V and 2 bases from J, with 14 bases in between. CDR3 length equals 15 residues.

The V and J genes are TRBV19 and TRBJ1-1; tentative D call: TRBD1 (6 bases). Sequencing input: naive CD4+ T cells from PBMCs. Subset noted: CD45RA+ positively selected. The clonotype was recovered from a man younger than 35 in good health. Some clones in this sample may be carry-over from other donors' samples. CDR3: CASSKGWTANTEAFF. CDR3 coding DNA: TGTGCCAGTAGTAAGGGATGGACAGCCAACACTGAAGCTTTCTTT.